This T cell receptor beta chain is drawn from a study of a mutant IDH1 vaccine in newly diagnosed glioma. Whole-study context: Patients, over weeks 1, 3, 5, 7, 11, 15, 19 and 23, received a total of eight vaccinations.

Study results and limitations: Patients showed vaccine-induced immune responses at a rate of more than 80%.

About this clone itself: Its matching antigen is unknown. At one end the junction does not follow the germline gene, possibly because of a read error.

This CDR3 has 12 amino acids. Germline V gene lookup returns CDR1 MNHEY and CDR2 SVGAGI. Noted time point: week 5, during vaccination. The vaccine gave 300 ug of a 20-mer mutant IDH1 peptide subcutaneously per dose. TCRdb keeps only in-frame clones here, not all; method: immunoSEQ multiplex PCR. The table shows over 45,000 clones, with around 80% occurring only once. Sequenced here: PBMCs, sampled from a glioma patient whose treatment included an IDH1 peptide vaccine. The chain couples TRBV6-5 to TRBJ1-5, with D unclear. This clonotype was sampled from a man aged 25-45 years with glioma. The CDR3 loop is CASSETRTPMDF. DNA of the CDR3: TGTGCCAGCAGTGAAACCCGTACTCCCATGGATTTT.